Presented here are 32 T cell receptor beta chains from one specimen sequenced in a study of blood T cells in healthy people across ages. Then a second PCR, running roughly 6 to 12 cycles, was carried out with a sample-barcoded 5' primer and a J-beta primer mix. One entry per CDR3 protein results from TCRdb running MiXCR on the 5' RACE reads. The repertoire holds 540,000 or so distinct CDR3 sequences, with 27% as singletons. Input material: blood. Every receptor here comes from a woman between 65 and 79 years old in good health.

This rearrangement joins TRBV4-3 to TRBJ2-5; the D is unclear. The J call is uncertain, as TRBJ2-7 better fits the DNA end. The CDR3 spans 16 residues. CDR1 LGHNA and CDR2 YSLEER come from the germline V gene. This CDR3 reads CASSQAATRVPYEQYF. The CDR3 DNA sequence: TGCGCCAGCAGCCAAGCTGCGACACGAGTACCCTACGAGCAGTACTTC.

This chain links TRBV28 with TRBJ2-5; TRBD1 matches 12 bases. V shed 6 bases, J shed 4 bases, and the junction held 9 bases outside the gene matches. This CDR3 has 16 residues. Germline CDR1 is MDHEN and CDR2 is SYDVKM. CDR3 in amino acids: CASRPPGTGGRETQYF. The CDR3 region has the DNA TGTGCCAGCAGACCTCCGGGGACAGGGGGCAGAGAGACCCAGTACTTC.

The genes are TRBV7-2 and TRBJ2-3; 9 nucleotides align to TRBD1. Germline values: CDR1 SGHTA, CDR2 FQGNSA. Losses at the gene ends were 4 bases for V and 8 bases for J; bases not matched to a gene: 10. The CDR3 totals 15 residues. CDR3 region: CASSSSPGQGRTQYF. The CDR3 DNA is TGTGCCAGCAGCTCTTCCCCGGGACAGGGTCGTACGCAGTATTTT.

Note on this clonotype: The junction departs from the called germline gene at one end, perhaps through a read error. The CDR3: CASSLESRFFETQCF. The DNA of the CDR3 is TGTGCCAGCAGCCTTGAAAGCAGGTTTTTCGAGACCCAGTGCTTC. The rearrangement joins TRBV5-6 to TRBJ2-5; D is ambiguous. Germline CDR1 and CDR2: SGHDT and YYEEEE. The CDR3 is 15 residues long.

The chain employs TRBV5-1 and TRBJ1-6; D is uncertain. The V gene's germline CDR1 is SGHRS and CDR2 YFSETQ. The V and J ends lost 0 bases and 6 bases respectively, with 16 bases between them. This CDR3 comprises 17 residues. The CDR3 loop reads CASSLEPRYILNSPLHF. The DNA of the CDR3 is TGCGCCAGCAGCTTGGAGCCCAGATACATCCTTAATTCACCCCTCCACTTT.

This clonotype was observed a single time. The chain has TRBV20-1 and TRBJ2-7; TRBD1 is a possible D gene (7 bases). The CDR3 is 11 amino acids. CDR1 and CDR2 from the germline V gene are DFQATT and SNEGSKA (reference sequence). The V end lost 6 bases, the J end lost 6 bases, and 12 bases lay between the germline ends. CDR3 residues: CSAYRGGEQYF. The CDR3 DNA reads TGCAGTGCCTACAGGGGAGGCGAGCAGTACTTC.

J is TRBJ2-7 and V is TRBV5-6; no firm D call. Germline loops: CDR1 SGHDT, CDR2 YYEEEE. V dropped 0 bases and J dropped 5 bases, with 6 bases sitting between them. The CDR3 runs to 12 residues. The CDR3 bases are TGTGCCAGCAGCTTGGCGTTAAACGAGCAGTACTTC. Protein: CASSLALNEQYF.

A few counts support this clonotype. This chain connects TRBV7-6 to TRBJ1-1; no clear D. The germline V gene has CDR1 SGHVS and CDR2 FNYEAQ. Trimming shortened V by 1 base and J by 0 bases, and 9 bases separated the two germline ends. CDR3 length equals 15 residues. The CDR3 sequence: CASSLGALVNTEAFF. The CDR3 DNA sequence: TGTGCCAGCAGCTTAGGGGCTTTGGTGAACACTGAAGCTTTCTTT.

The chain carries TRBV2 and TRBJ2-2, with D unresolved. Germline CDR1 SNHLY, CDR2 FYNNEI. The CDR3 is made up of 14 amino acids. V lost 2 bases, J lost 7 bases, and 11 bases lay in between. The CDR3 DNA reads as TGTGCCAGCAGTGAATTGAGTCCGAACGGGGAGCTGTTTTTT. It yields the protein CASSELSPNGELFF.

V gene TRBV19 combines with J gene TRBJ2-1, with 11 positions matching TRBD2. This CDR3 has 16 residues. V gave up 5 bases and J gave up 7 bases; unmatched junction bases: 10. The V gene's germline CDR1 is LNHDA and CDR2 SQIVND (reference sequence). The DNA of the CDR3 is TGTGCCAGTAGTTTAGCGCTAGCGGGGGGCAGAAATGAGCAGTTCTTC. As protein: CASSLALAGGRNEQFF. The whole variable domain, remainder taken from reference TRBV19 and TRBJ2-1, is DGGITQSPKYLFRKEGQNVTLSCEQNLNHDAMYWYRQDPGQGLRLIYYSQIVNDFQKGDIAEGYSVSREKKESFPLTVTSAQKNPTAFYLCASSLALAGGRNEQFFGPGTRLTVL.

This clonotype showed up just a few times. The CDR3 reads CASSLTPIGWGENIQYF. The CDR3 region has the DNA TGTGCCAGCAGCTTAACGCCTATTGGCTGGGGGGAAAACATTCAGTACTTC. The chain couples TRBV7-9 to TRBJ2-4; possible D gene TRBD2, 6 bases. V was cut by 2 bases and J by 5 bases, with 19 bases left in between. This CDR3 is 17 amino acids long. The germline V gene has CDR1 SEHNR and CDR2 FQNEAQ (reference sequence).

The chain combines TRBV11-1 with TRBJ2-1; D is possibly TRBD2 (5 bases). Trimming removed 5 bases at V and 8 bases at J, with 16 bases between. The CDR3 is made up of 14 amino acids. Germline V gives CDR1 SGHAT, CDR2 FQDESV (reference sequence). CDR3 in amino acids: CASSQREGFYEQFF. CDR3 DNA sequence: TGTGCCAGCAGCCAGCGCGAGGGCTTCTATGAGCAGTTCTTC.

In regard to this clonotype: The junction departs from the called germline gene at one end, perhaps through a read error. The V gene is TRBV7-9, the J gene TRBJ1-2; no reliable D call. This CDR3 has 14 residues. Germline-derived CDR1 and CDR2 are SEHNR and FQNEAQ (reference sequence). CDR3 sequence: CASSLETEGYGYTF. CDR3 sequence (DNA): TGCGCCAGCAGCTTGGAAACAGAAGGTTATGGCTACACCTTC. The whole variable domain, remainder taken from reference TRBV7-9 and TRBJ1-2, is DTGVSQNPRHKITKRGQNVTFRCDPISEHNRLYWYRQTLGQGPEFLTYFQNEAQLEKSRLLSDRFSAERPKGSFSTLEIQRTEQGDSAMYLCASSLETEGYGYTFGSGTRLTVV.

The sample holds a few counts of this clonotype. The chain uses TRBV3-1 and TRBJ1-1; possibly TRBD1 for D (5 bases). Germline values: CDR1 LGHDT, CDR2 YNNKEL (reference sequence). The CDR3 sequence is 14 residues long. The V end lost 1 base, the J end lost 4 bases, and 10 bases lay between the germline ends. CDR3 bases: TGTGCCAGCAGCCAAGTATCAGGGATCACTGAAGCTTTCTTT. Translated, it gives CASSQVSGITEAFF. The full variable domain, completed using reference TRBV3-1 and TRBJ1-1, is DTAVSQTPKYLVTQMGNDKSIKCEQNLGHDTMYWYKQDSKKFLKIMFSYNNKELIINETVPNRFSPKSPDKAHLNLHINSLELGDSAVYFCASSQVSGITEAFFGQGTRLTVV.

The chain recombines TRBV20-1 with TRBJ2-1; unclear D gene. The CDR3 is made up of 12 amino acids. Trimming took off 5 bases at V and 6 bases at J, with 11 bases between the two ends. CDR1 is DFQATT and CDR2 is SNEGSKA in the germline V gene (reference sequence). The CDR3 DNA sequence: TGCAGTGCTGGTAGGACGCTCAATGAGCAGTTCTTC. It is translated as CSAGRTLNEQFF.

The gene calls are TRBV30 and TRBJ1-1, with D possibly matching TRBD1 (6 bases). Per germline, CDR1 GTSNPN and CDR2 SVGIG (reference sequence). V gave up 8 bases and J gave up 3 bases, with 13 bases separating them. This CDR3 spans 12 amino acids. The CDR3 is CATQQGYTEAFF. CDR3 bases: TGTGCCACCCAACAGGGTTACACTGAAGCTTTCTTT.

This clonotype has only a few counts. J is TRBJ2-7 and V is TRBV29-1; D perhaps matches TRBD1 (6 bases). CDR1 is SQVTM, CDR2 ANQGSEA, per germline. V was cut by 3 bases and J by 3 bases, with 12 bases left in between. The CDR3 contains 13 residues. DNA for the CDR3: TGCAGCGTTGACCAGGGGCCGAACTACGAGCAGTACTTC. Protein sequence: CSVDQGPNYEQYF.

In this sample, this clonotype turned up a few times. Relative to the germline gene, one junction end is altered; a read error may explain this. The chain recombines TRBV15 with TRBJ2-5; D gene uncertain. This CDR3 is 11 amino acids long. The germline V gene encodes CDR1 LNHNV and CDR2 YYDKDF (reference sequence). CDR3 sequence (DNA): TGTGCCGCCAGCAATCGGGAGACCCAGTACTTC. As protein: CAASNRETQYF.

This clonotype was seen a few times. One end of the junction varies from germline; a read error may be responsible. This chain uses TRBV6-5 with TRBJ2-1, with D perhaps assigned TRBD1 or TRBD2 (5 bases each). The CDR3 spans 14 residues. Germline V CDR1 and CDR2: MNHEY, SVGAGI. The CDR3: CASSRDHSYNGQFF. CDR3 DNA: TGTGCCAGCAGCCGGGACCACTCCTACAATGGGCAGTTCTTC.

This clonotype was seen only once. The rearrangement joins TRBV12-3 or TRBV12-4 to TRBJ1-3; D remains unclear. V lost 1 base and J 3 bases, leaving 10 bases between the germline ends. CDR3 size: 15 residues. CDR3 residues: CASSLGPGNGNTIYF. The DNA of the CDR3 is TGTGCCAGCAGTTTAGGCCCGGGGAATGGAAACACCATATATTTT.

V is TRBV7-6 and J is TRBJ2-7, with D possibly TRBD2 on 6 matching bases. The CDR3 extends over 15 amino acids. The ends were cut back, 2 bases at V and 4 bases at J, with 15 bases in the middle. Germline lookup yields CDR1 SGHVS and CDR2 FNYEAQ. CDR3: CASSLSGGLVYEQYF. The CDR3 nucleotides are TGTGCCAGCAGCTTAAGTGGAGGGCTTGTGTACGAGCAGTACTTC.

The CDR3, as DNA: TGTGCCAGCAGTTACTCCAGCGGGCTCTCTCCGGGAAACATTCAGTACTTC. It specifies CASSYSSGLSPGNIQYF. The gene calls are TRBV6-6 and TRBJ2-4; a possible D gene is TRBD2 (6 bases). V lost 0 bases to trimming and J lost 6 bases, with 18 bases between them. This CDR3 has 17 residues. Germline values: CDR1 MNHNY, CDR2 SVGAGI (reference sequence).

This chain links TRBV10-3 with TRBJ2-5; the match to TRBD2 covers 9 bases. This CDR3 region has 16 residues. Trimming removed 0 bases from V and 5 bases from J; junction bases left unmatched: 7. CDR1 ENHRY and CDR2 SYGVKD come from the germline V gene. The chain's CDR3 is CAISESSWLAGETQYF. In DNA, the CDR3 is TGTGCCATCAGTGAGTCGAGTTGGCTAGCGGGGGAGACCCAGTACTTC.

A few counts support this clonotype. V is TRBV5-6 and J is TRBJ2-5, with D possibly being TRBD2 (6 bases). The CDR3 extends over 13 amino acids. Germline V gene lookup returns CDR1 SGHDT and CDR2 YYEEEE. Trimming took 4 bases from V and 7 from J, leaving 14 bases between them. As DNA, the CDR3 is TGTGCCAGCAGCCCGCGGCGGGGAACGACCCAGTACTTC. Protein sequence: CASSPRRGTTQYF.

This clonotype was observed a single time. The chain uses TRBV3-1 and TRBJ2-7; 7 bases fit TRBD1. The CDR3 has 13 residues. V dropped 7 bases and J dropped 2; count of bases not matched to a gene: 5. From germline, CDR1 is LGHDT and CDR2 YNNKEL (reference sequence). The CDR3 DNA reads TGTGCCAGCAAGCTCCAGGGGGCCTACGAGCAGTACTTC. Translated: CASKLQGAYEQYF.

The sample holds many counts of this clonotype. The chain links TRBV7-2 to TRBJ2-5; tentatively, D is TRBD1 (5 bases). With 2 bases removed from V and 1 base from J, the gap between germline ends came to 8 bases. This CDR3 has 14 residues. Germline loops: CDR1 SGHTA, CDR2 FQGNSA. In nucleotides, the CDR3 is TGTGCCAGCAGCTTACGCAGGGTCCAAGAGACCCAGTACTTC. Translating it yields CASSLRRVQETQYF. The variable domain in full, with the rest retrieved from reference TRBV7-2 and TRBJ2-5, is GAGVSQSPSNKVTEKGKDVELRCDPISGHTALYWYRQSLGQGLEFLIYFQGNSAPDKSGLPSDRFSAERTGGSVSTLTIQRTQQEDSAVYLCASSLRRVQETQYFGPGTRLLVL.

The V call is TRBV7-6, the J call TRBJ2-3; 12 positions match TRBD2. This CDR3 has 16 amino acids. Germline CDR1 is SGHVS and CDR2 is FNYEAQ. The J segment lost 5 bases and the V segment lost 4 bases, leaving 7 bases of the junction unmatched. The CDR3, as DNA: TGTGCCAGCAGCTCCCTAGCGGGGGGGCCCGGAGATACGCAGTATTTT. Amino acid sequence: CASSSLAGGPGDTQYF.

J is TRBJ2-3 and V is TRBV20-1; D is unclear. Germline loops: CDR1 DFQATT, CDR2 SNEGSKA (reference sequence). V was cut by 0 bases and J by 6 bases, with 13 bases left in between. The CDR3 is 14 residues long. In DNA, the CDR3 is TGCAGTGCTAGAGATTTCTTAGCTCCGGATACGCAGTATTTT. Residues: CSARDFLAPDTQYF.

This clonotype showed up just once. DNA for the CDR3: TGTGCCAGCAGTGTAGCGGGGGGAAGGAATGAGCAGTTCTTC. Translated, it gives CASSVAGGRNEQFF. The chain links TRBV6-1 to TRBJ2-5; TRBD2 matches 10 bases. The J call is uncertain, as TRBJ2-1 better fits the DNA end. Germline CDR1 is MNHNS and CDR2 is SASEGT. CDR3 size: 14 residues.

This rearrangement joins TRBV20-1 to TRBJ2-1; the match to TRBD2 covers 11 bases. Germline CDR1 and CDR2: DFQATT and SNEGSKA (reference sequence). V was clipped by 2 bases and J by 7 bases; unmatched bases: 7. The CDR3 extends over 15 amino acids. This CDR3 is CSARLAGGPGNEQFF. In DNA form, the CDR3 reads TGCAGTGCTAGATTAGCGGGGGGGCCGGGGAATGAGCAGTTCTTC.

The J gene is TRBJ1-1, the V gene TRBV6-1; D gene uncertain. The CDR3 is 15 amino acids. The V and J ends lost 3 bases and 4 bases respectively, with 15 bases between them. From germline, CDR1 is MNHNS and CDR2 SASEGT. CDR3 sequence reads: CASSDTSSGLTEAFF. The CDR3 DNA reads as TGTGCCAGCAGTGATACCTCAAGCGGACTCACTGAAGCTTTCTTT.

V gene TRBV4-3 combines with J gene TRBJ2-1; the D is unclear. Germline CDR1 and CDR2: LGHNA and YSLEER. This CDR3 is built from 14 residues. V was trimmed by 2 bases and J by 9 bases, leaving 14 bases between them. In DNA, the CDR3 is TGCGCCAGCAGCCAAATGGAGAAGCGCGGTGAGCAGTTCTTC. Its protein product is CASSQMEKRGEQFF.